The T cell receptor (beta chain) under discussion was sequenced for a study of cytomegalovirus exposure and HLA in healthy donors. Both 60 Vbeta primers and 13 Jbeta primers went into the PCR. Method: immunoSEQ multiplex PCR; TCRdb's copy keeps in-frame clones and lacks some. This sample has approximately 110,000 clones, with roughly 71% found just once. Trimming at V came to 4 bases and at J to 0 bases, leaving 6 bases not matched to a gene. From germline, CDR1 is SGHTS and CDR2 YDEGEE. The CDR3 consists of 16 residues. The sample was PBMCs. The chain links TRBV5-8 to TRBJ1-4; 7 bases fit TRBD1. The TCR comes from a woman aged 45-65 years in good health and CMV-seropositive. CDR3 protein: CASSKGQTATNEKLFF. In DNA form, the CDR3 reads TGTGCCAGCAGCAAGGGACAGACTGCAACTAATGAAAAACTGTTTTTT. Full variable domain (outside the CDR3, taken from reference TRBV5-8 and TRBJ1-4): EAGVTQSPTHLIKTRGQQATLRCSPISGHTSVYWYQQALGLGLQFLLWYDEGEERNRGNFPPRFSGRQFPNYSSELNVNALELEDSALYLCASSKGQTATNEKLFFGSGTQLSVL.